The clone carrying this T cell receptor (beta chain) was seen a few times. From live CD3+CD8+TCRalphabeta+ cells, four PD-1 and/or TIGIT subsets were sorted. Using around 14 ng of total RNA, TCR libraries were made with the QIAseq Immune Repertoire TCR panel. Each CDR3 protein is one row after TCRdb ran MiXCR on the reads. The sample lists 650 to 900 distinct CDR3 sequences, 6.6% occurring once. This specimen belongs to a study of circulating CD8 cells and anti-PD-1 response in melanoma. V was clipped by 5 bases and J by 1 base, with 14 bases between them. Germline loops: CDR1 SGHVS, CDR2 FNYEAQ. CDR3 length equals 15 residues.

The chain couples TRBV7-6 to TRBJ1-1; D is ambiguous. The specimen was CD8+ T cells from PBMCs, collected at baseline or after one month of anti-PD-1 therapy (not recorded which). This clonotype was obtained from a human donor with melanoma. The CDR3: CASSPHSSGNTEAFF. The CDR3 DNA reads as TGTGCCAGCAGCCCCCACAGCTCTGGGAACACTGAAGCTTTCTTT. Complete variable domain (other parts from reference TRBV7-6 and TRBJ1-1): GAGVSQSPRYKVTKRGQDVALRCDPISGHVSLYWYRQALGQGPEFLTYFNYEAQQDKSGLPNDRFSAERPEGSISTLTIQRTEQRDSAMYRCASSPHSSGNTEAFFGQGTRLTVV.